This TCR beta chain emerged from a study of molecular identifiers for immune sequencing clone quantification. The overall study: The replicates split RNA from roughly 20,000 or 100,000 naive CD8 cells five ways and sequenced four.

With regard to this clonotype: Its antigen is currently unknown.

Sorting was used to obtain naive CD8 T cells (CD8+CD4-CCR7+CD45RA+). Whole-study results and caveats: A single cell's spiked Jurkat TCR RNA was reportedly detectable among more than 950,000 naive cells.

TCRdb re-called the PCR reads through MiXCR, storing one row per CDR3 protein. Of under 600,000 distinct CDR3 sequences listed, about a quarter were seen once; the top ten hold over 0.6%. This CDR3 contains 16 residues. Germline loops: CDR1 ENHRY, CDR2 SYGVKD. The V and J ends lost 1 base and 4 bases respectively, with 16 bases between them. This receptor was taken from a human donor in good health. Some libraries in this study had Jurkat cell RNA spiked in. Sequenced material: naive CD8+ T cells from blood, with Jurkat cell RNA spiked in. This sample's subset: FACS-sorted CD8+CD4-CCR7+CD45RA+ naive T cells. The chain has TRBV10-3 and TRBJ1-2; D is perhaps TRBD1 (6 bases). The CDR3 reads CAISEYRDTTIYGYTF. CDR3 in DNA: TGTGCCATCAGTGAGTACCGGGACACGACCATCTATGGCTACACCTTC.